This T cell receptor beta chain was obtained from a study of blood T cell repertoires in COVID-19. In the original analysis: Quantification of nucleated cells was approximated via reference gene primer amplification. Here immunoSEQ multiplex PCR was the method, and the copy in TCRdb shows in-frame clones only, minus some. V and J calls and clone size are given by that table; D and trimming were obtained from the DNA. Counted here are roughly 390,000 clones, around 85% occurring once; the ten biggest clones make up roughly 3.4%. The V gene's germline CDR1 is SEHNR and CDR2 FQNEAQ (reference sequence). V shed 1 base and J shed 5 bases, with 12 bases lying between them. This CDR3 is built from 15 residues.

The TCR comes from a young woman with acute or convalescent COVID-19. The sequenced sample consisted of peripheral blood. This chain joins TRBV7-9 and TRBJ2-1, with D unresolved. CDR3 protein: CASSLVGLRHNEQFF. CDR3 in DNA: TGTGCCAGCAGCTTAGTTGGGTTGCGGCACAATGAGCAGTTCTTC.